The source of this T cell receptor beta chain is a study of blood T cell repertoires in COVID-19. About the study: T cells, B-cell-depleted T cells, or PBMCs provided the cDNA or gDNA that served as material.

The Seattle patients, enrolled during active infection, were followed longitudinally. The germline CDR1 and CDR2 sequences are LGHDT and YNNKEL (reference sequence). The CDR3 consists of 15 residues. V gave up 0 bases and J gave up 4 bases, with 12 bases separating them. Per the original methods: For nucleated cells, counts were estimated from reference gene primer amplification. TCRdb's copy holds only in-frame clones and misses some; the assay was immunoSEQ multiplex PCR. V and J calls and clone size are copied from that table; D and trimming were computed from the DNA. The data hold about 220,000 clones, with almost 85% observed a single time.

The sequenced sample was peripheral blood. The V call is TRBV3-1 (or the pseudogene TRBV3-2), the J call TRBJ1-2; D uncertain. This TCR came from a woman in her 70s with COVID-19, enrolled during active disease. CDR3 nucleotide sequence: TGTGCCAGCAGCCAAGAAGGGAGGGTAGGCTATGGCTACACCTTC. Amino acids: CASSQEGRVGYGYTF.